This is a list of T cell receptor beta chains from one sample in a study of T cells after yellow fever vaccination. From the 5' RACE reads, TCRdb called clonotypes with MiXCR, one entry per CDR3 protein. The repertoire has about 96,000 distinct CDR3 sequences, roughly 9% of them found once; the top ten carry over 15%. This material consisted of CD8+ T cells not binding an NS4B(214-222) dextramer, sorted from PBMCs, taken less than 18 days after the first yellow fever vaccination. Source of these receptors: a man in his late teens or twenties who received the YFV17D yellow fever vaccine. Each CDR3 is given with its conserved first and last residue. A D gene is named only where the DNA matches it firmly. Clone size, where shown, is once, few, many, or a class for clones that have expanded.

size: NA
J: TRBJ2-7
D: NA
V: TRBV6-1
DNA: TGTGCCAGCAGGGGCAGGGATTACCACGAGCAGTACTTC
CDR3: CASRGRDYHEQYF

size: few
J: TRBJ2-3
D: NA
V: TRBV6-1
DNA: TGTGCCAGCGGGACTTGGGGGCACGCAGATACGCAGTATTTT
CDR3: CASGTWGHADTQYF

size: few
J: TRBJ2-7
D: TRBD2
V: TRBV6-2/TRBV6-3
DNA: TGTGCCAGCAGTTTCAGCGGGGCTATGGGCGAGCAGTACTTC
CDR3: CASSFSGAMGEQYF

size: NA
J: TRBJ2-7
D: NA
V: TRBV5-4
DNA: TGTGCCAGCAGCTTGGGGATCCACGAGCAGTACTTC
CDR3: CASSLGIHEQYF

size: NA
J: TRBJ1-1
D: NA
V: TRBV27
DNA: TGTGCCAGCAGTTTATCCTTCGACCCGATGGTTGGGGCTTTCTTT
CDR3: CASSLSFDPMVGAFF

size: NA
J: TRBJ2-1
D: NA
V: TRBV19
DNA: TGTGCCAGTAGTATCCCGTATTCCGACAATGAGCAGTTCTTC
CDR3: CASSIPYSDNEQFF

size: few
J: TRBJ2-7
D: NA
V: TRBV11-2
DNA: TGTGCCAGCAGCTTAGTGACTTTGGGTTCCTACGAGCAGTACTTC
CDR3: CASSLVTLGSYEQYF

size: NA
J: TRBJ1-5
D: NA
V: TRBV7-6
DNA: TGTGCCAGCAGCTTAGGACAGTTGGGGAATCAGCCCCAGCATTTT
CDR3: CASSLGQLGNQPQHF

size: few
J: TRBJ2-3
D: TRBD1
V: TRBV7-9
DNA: TGTGCCAGCAGCTTGAGTCCGAGGGACAGCCCCACAGATACGCAGTATTTT
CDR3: CASSLSPRDSPTDTQYF

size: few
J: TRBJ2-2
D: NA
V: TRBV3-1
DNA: TGTGCCAGCAGCCAAGATAGGGGCGTCGGGGGCTATCTGAACACCGGGGAGCTGTTTTTT
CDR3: CASSQDRGVGGYLNTGELFF

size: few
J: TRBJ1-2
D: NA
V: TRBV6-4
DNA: TGTGCCAGCAGTGGAACAGATGGCTACACCTTC
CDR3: CASSGTDGYTF

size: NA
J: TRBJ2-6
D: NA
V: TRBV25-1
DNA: TGTGCCAGCATCGCGATTGGGGCCAACGTCCTGACTTTC
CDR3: CASIAIGANVLTF

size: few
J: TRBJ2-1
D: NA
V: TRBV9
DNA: TGTGCCAGCAGCGTAGGAGGGGGGGGATTTAATGAGCAGTTCTTC
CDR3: CASSVGGGGFNEQFF

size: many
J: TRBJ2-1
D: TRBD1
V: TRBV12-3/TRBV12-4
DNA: TGTGCCAGCAGTTTCGAGGGACAGGGCTACAATGAGCAGTTCTTC
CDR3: CASSFEGQGYNEQFF

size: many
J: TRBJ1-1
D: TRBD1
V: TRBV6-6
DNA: TGTGCCAGCTTCCGGGACAGTGAAGCTTTCTTT
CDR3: CASFRDSEAFF

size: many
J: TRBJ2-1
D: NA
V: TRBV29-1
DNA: TGCAGCGTTGCTGGACAGTACAATGAGCAGTTCTTC
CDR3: CSVAGQYNEQFF

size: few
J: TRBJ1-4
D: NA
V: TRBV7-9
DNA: TGTGCCAGCAGCTTAGCGAATGAAAAACTGTTTTTT
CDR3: CASSLANEKLFF

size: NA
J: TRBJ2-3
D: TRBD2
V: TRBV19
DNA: TGTGCCAGCAGAATAGCGGGGGGCCCCGAAACGCAGTATTTT
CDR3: CASRIAGGPETQYF

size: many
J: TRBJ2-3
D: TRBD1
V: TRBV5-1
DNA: TGCGCCAGCAGCCGGACAGGTGTCACAGATACGCAGTATTTT
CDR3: CASSRTGVTDTQYF

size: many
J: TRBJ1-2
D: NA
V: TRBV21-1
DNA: TGTGCCAGCAGCTTTTGGGCCCGACTCTGGGAGGACTATGGCTACACCTTC
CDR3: CASSFWARLWEDYGYTF

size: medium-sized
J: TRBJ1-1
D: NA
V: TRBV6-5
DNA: TGTGCCAGCAGTTACTACCCCGGTCGGGGCACTGAAGCTTTCTTT
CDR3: CASSYYPGRGTEAFF

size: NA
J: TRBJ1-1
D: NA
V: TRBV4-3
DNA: TGCGCCAGCAGCCAAGATTCCGTCCCGGGGGGCACTGAAGCTTTCTTT
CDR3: CASSQDSVPGGTEAFF

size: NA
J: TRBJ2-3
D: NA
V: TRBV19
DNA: TGTGCCAGTAGATCCCGAGACAGGGCCGCGGGGGGCGGCACTGATACGCAGTATTTT
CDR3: CASRSRDRAAGGGTDTQYF

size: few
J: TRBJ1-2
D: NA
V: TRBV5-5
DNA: TGTGCCAGCAGTCCAGGGTTTAGCTACACCTTC
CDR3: CASSPGFSYTF

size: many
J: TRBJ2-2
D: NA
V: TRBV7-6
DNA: TGTGCCAGCAGCTCCACAGGTTCAGGGGAGCTGTTTTTT
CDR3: CASSSTGSGELFF

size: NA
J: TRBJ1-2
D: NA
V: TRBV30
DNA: TGTGCCTGCCCCTGGAGTGTATATGGCTACACCTTC
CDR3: CACPWSVYGYTF

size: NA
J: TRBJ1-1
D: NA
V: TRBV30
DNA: TGTGCCTGGAGTGTCCAGGGGTTGAACACTGAAGCTTTCTTT
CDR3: CAWSVQGLNTEAFF

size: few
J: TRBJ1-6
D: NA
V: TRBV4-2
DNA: TGTGCCAGCAGCCAAGATCCCGGTCCGGAGGAGCCCCTCCACTTT
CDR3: CASSQDPGPEEPLHF

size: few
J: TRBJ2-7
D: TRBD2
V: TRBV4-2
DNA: TGTGCCAGCAGCCAACACAGCGGGGGCTCCTACGAGCAGTACTTC
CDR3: CASSQHSGGSYEQYF

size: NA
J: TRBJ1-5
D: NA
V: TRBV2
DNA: TGTGCCAGCACATTGAGGGCTTATAGCAATCAGCCCCAGCATTTT
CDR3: CASTLRAYSNQPQHF

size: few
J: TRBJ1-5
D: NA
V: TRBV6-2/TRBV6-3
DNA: TGTGCCAGCAGGCTATGGGGGAATCAGCCCCAGCATTTT
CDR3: CASRLWGNQPQHF

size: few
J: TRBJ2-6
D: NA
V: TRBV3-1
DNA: TGTGCCAGCAGCCAAGAGGTCTTTTCCTCTGGGGCCAACGTCCTGACTTTC
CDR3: CASSQEVFSSGANVLTF

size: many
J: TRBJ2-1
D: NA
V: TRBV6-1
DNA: TGTGCCAGCCGCCACATTACCAGCTCCTACAATGAGCAGTTCTTC
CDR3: CASRHITSSYNEQFF

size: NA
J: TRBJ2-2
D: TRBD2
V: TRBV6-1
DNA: TGTGCCAGCAAGGCTAGCGGATCGACGAACACCGGGGAGCTGTTTTTT
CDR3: CASKASGSTNTGELFF

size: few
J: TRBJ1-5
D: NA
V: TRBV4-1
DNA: TGCGCCAGCAGCCAAGGCCCCGTAGGGGTAGTCAGCAATCAGCCCCAGCATTTT
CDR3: CASSQGPVGVVSNQPQHF

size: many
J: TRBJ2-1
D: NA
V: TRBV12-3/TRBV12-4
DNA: TGTGCCAGCAGTTTGGTTAGATGGGAGCAGTTCTTC
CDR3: CASSLVRWEQFF

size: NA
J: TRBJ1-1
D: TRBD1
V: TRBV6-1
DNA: TGTGCCAGCAGTGAAGGGACAGGGGCCCTTGGGGCTTTCTTT
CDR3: CASSEGTGALGAFF

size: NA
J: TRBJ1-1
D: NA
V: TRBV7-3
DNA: TGTGCCAGCAGCTTAACGGGCGGCGTGAACACTGAAGCTTTCTTT
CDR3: CASSLTGGVNTEAFF

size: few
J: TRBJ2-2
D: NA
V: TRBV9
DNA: TGTGCCAGCAGCGTAGATAACACCGGGGAGCTGTTTTTT
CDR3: CASSVDNTGELFF

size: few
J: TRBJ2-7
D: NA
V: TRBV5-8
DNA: TGTGCCAGCAGCTTCCCCCTCTACGAGCAGTACTTC
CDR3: CASSFPLYEQYF

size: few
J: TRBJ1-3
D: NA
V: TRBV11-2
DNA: TGTGCCAGCAGCCGTATAACTGGAAACACCATATATTTT
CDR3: CASSRITGNTIYF

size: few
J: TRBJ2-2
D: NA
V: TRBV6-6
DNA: TGTGCCAGCAGCGACACCGGGGAGCTGTTTTTT
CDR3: CASSDTGELFF

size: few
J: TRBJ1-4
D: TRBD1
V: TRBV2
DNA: TGTGCCAGCAGTGAAGTCACAGGGGGCCGGTGGGGTAATGAAAAACTGTTTTTT
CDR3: CASSEVTGGRWGNEKLFF

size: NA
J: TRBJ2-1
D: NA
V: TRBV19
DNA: TGTGCCAGTAGTACCCACTCCAGGGGGGCAACCTACAATGAGCAGTTCTTC
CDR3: CASSTHSRGATYNEQFF

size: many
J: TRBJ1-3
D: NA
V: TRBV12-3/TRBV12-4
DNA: TGTGCCAGCAGCCCTTCCCAGGCTATACGAAACACCATATATTTT
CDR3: CASSPSQAIRNTIYF

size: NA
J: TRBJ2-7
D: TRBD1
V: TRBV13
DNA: TGTGCCAGCAGCACACGACAGGGTTGGTACGAGCAGTACTTC
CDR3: CASSTRQGWYEQYF

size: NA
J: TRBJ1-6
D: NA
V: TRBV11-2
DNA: TGTGCCAGCAGCTTAAGTGCAGCTCTTCAGCCAAGGGATTCACCCCTCCACTTT
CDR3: CASSLSAALQPRDSPLHF

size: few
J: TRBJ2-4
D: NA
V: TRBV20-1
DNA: TGCAGTGCTAGAGAGGCGGGACAGCACCCATCGAAGCCTCACAAAAACATTCAGTACTTC
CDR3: CSAREAGQHPSKPHKNIQYF